A single sample gave rise to the 19 T cell receptor beta chains below, sequenced in a study of beta chain features in type 1 diabetes. General study findings and limits: Shorter TCRB CDR3s, moderately but significantly so, marked every one of the four CD4+ subsets in Type 1 diabetes patients.

The investigators reverse transcribed all of the isolated RNA, so they sequenced expressed TCRB transcripts. Measured with immunoSEQ multiplex PCR; TCRdb has only the in-frame clones, and not every one. Of under 50,000 clones listed, about 66% are singletons. These receptors are not linked to any known antigen. The source material was Tregs from blood. The receptors originated from a woman aged 18-29 years with type 1 diabetes.

To note about this clone: Distinct nucleotide sequences in the sample also encode this CDR3. The chain employs TRBV7-9 and TRBJ1-1; D is undetermined. CDR1 is SEHNR and CDR2 is FQNEAQ in the germline V gene (reference sequence). This CDR3 contains 13 residues. Trimming pared 5 bases from V and 5 bases from J, leaving 12 bases between. The DNA of the CDR3 is TGTGCCAGCAGCCCCGCAGGCGGGACTGAAGCTTTCTTT. The encoded protein is CASSPAGGTEAFF.

This clone appeared a single time. The V call is TRBV18, the J call TRBJ1-3; D might be TRBD1 (6 bases). Trimming left V 3 bases short and J 8 bases short, with 11 bases between. The CDR3 has 13 residues. In germline, CDR1 is KGHSH, CDR2 LQKENI. The CDR3 sequence is CASSPSRGYTIYF. In DNA form, the CDR3 reads TGTGCCAGCTCACCGAGCAGGGGCTACACCATATATTTT.

This clone was found a few times. The chain has TRBV6-1 and TRBJ1-5; D remains ambiguous. Germline V gives CDR1 MNHNS, CDR2 SASEGT. This CDR3 comprises 11 residues. The germline V and J ends were trimmed by 5 bases and 7 bases, with 6 bases remaining between them. The CDR3 sequence is CASSREQPQHF. CDR3 DNA: TGTGCCAGCAGTCGGGAACAGCCCCAGCATTTT.

CDR3 residues: CSVVQGSTQYF. DNA of the CDR3: TGCAGTGTCGTTCAGGGATCGACCCAGTACTTC. This chain links TRBV20-1 with TRBJ2-5, with a tentative D call TRBD1 (5 bases). V was shortened by 7 bases and J by 7 bases, with 13 bases between the two germline ends. Germline values: CDR1 DFQATT, CDR2 SNEGSKA (reference sequence). The CDR3 is made up of 11 amino acids.

V is TRBV9 and J is TRBJ2-3, with 11 nucleotides matching TRBD2. CDR1 and CDR2 (germline): SGDLS, YYNGEE. CDR3 length: 16 residues. V shed 0 bases, J shed 4 bases, and the junction held 4 bases outside the gene matches. CDR3 region: CASSVAPLAGADTQYF. The CDR3 DNA sequence: TGTGCCAGCAGCGTAGCCCCACTAGCGGGAGCAGATACGCAGTATTTT.

The V gene is TRBV11-1, the J gene TRBJ2-7; TRBD2 agrees at 8 bases. Germline CDR1 is SGHAT and CDR2 is FQDESV (reference sequence). This CDR3 is 18 amino acids long. V was pared by 1 base and J by 7 bases, with 18 bases of the junction left unmatched. CDR3 nucleotides: TGTGCCAGCAGCTTAGAAGTGGCGGGGGGCCTAGCCCGAGGGGAGCAGTACTTC. It translates to CASSLEVAGGLARGEQYF.

The rearrangement links TRBV5-1 to TRBJ2-5, with 10 positions matching TRBD2. The trim removed 4 bases at V and 5 bases at J, leaving 8 bases unmatched. In germline, CDR1 is SGHRS, CDR2 YFSETQ. This CDR3 is 15 amino acids long. The CDR3 loop reads CASSPQRGGLETQYF. The CDR3 DNA sequence: TGCGCCAGCAGCCCTCAGCGGGGGGGCCTGGAGACCCAGTACTTC.

The J gene is TRBJ2-5, the V gene TRBV6-1; 9 bases agree with TRBD2. The germline CDR1 and CDR2 sequences are MNHNS and SASEGT. Trimming cost V 9 bases and J 5 bases; bases outside gene matches: 10. This CDR3 is built from 14 residues. DNA of the CDR3: TGTGCCAGTACAGTAGCGGGAGTGGGGGAGACCCAGTACTTC. Translation: CASTVAGVGETQYF.

The table lists this clone with a few counts. The CDR3 region is CASGDRVSYEQYF. The CDR3 DNA sequence: TGCGCCAGCGGGGACAGAGTATCCTACGAGCAGTACTTC. The rearrangement uses TRBV10-2 and TRBJ2-7; 7 bases line up with TRBD1. Germline CDR1 reads WSHSY; CDR2 reads SAAADI. J was trimmed by 1 base and V by 8 bases; bases with no gene match: 5. CDR3 size: 13 residues.

This rearrangement joins TRBV28 to TRBJ2-1, with 8 bases lining up with TRBD2. Germline V CDR1 and CDR2: MDHEN, SYDVKM. CDR3 length equals 15 residues. After removal of 3 bases from V and 8 bases from J, the junction contained 9 bases not matched to a gene. The CDR3 is CASSLSRAGVDEQFF. CDR3 in DNA: TGTGCCAGCAGTTTGTCGCGAGCGGGAGTGGATGAGCAGTTCTTC.

The chain recombines TRBV5-1 with TRBJ2-1; 7 bases fit TRBD2. Germline assignment: CDR1 SGHRS and CDR2 YFSETQ. Trimming at V came to 2 bases and at J to 6 bases, leaving 5 bases not matched to a gene. CDR3 length: 14 amino acids. CDR3 coding DNA: TGCGCCAGCAGCTTATGGGGGAGGGCCAATGAGCAGTTCTTC. Translated, it gives CASSLWGRANEQFF.

The genes are TRBV10-2 and TRBJ1-1; possibly TRBD1 for D (5 bases). From germline, CDR1 is WSHSY and CDR2 SAAADI. The CDR3 spans 17 residues. With 4 bases removed from V and 0 bases from J, the gap between germline ends came to 18 bases. The CDR3 DNA sequence: TGCGCCAGCAGTGTTCCAAGGGCCCTAGGGGTGAACACTGAAGCTTTCTTT. This codes for CASSVPRALGVNTEAFF.

The chain uses TRBV27 and TRBJ1-1; D possibly corresponds to TRBD1 (6 bases). Trimming stripped 3 bases from V and 8 bases from J, with 13 bases between. The CDR3 spans 13 residues. Germline V gene lookup returns CDR1 MNHEY and CDR2 SMNVEV (reference sequence). The CDR3 DNA is TGTGCCAGCAGTTTTCTGGGGGCCTACGAAGCTTTCTTT. Protein: CASSFLGAYEAFF.

The V call is TRBV5-1, the J call TRBJ1-2; 7 bases align to TRBD1. CDR1 is SGHRS, CDR2 YFSETQ, per germline. This CDR3 region has 14 residues. Trimming removed 1 base from V and 5 bases from J; junction bases left unmatched: 5. CDR3 nucleotides: TGCGCCAGCAGCTTGACAGGGGCCGGTTATGGCTACACCTTC. Translating gives CASSLTGAGYGYTF.

V is TRBV7-2 and J is TRBJ2-2; D is unclear. Looked up from germline, CDR1 is SGHTA and CDR2 is FQGNSA. CDR3 length: 15 amino acids. V was clipped by 5 bases and J by 1 base, with 11 bases between them. CDR3 bases: TGTGCCAGCAGCCCTTGGCGGATGAACACCGGGGAGCTGTTTTTT. This gives the protein CASSPWRMNTGELFF.

The gene calls are TRBV4-1 and TRBJ2-3; D is uncertain. Trimming took 2 bases from V and 4 from J, leaving 7 bases between them. The V gene's germline CDR1 is MGHRA and CDR2 YSYEKL. This CDR3 has 13 amino acids. Here the CDR3 reads CASSQLVSDTQYF. The CDR3 coding sequence is TGCGCCAGCAGCCAACTAGTGTCAGATACGCAGTATTTT.

This clone was seen only once. The rearrangement uses TRBV7-2 and TRBJ2-7; 7 bases match TRBD2. The germline V gene has CDR1 SGHTA and CDR2 FQGNSA. Losses at the gene ends were 5 bases for V and 1 base for J; bases not matched to a gene: 8. This CDR3 has 15 residues. CDR3 residues: CASSPHGAGSYEQYF. DNA for the CDR3: TGTGCCAGCAGCCCTCACGGAGCGGGATCCTACGAGCAGTACTTC.

The gene calls are TRBV30 and TRBJ1-4, with unresolved D. Germline V gene lookup returns CDR1 GTSNPN and CDR2 SVGIG (reference sequence). This CDR3 contains 11 residues. V was shortened by 0 bases and J by 8 bases, with 4 bases between the two germline ends. The CDR3 protein is CAWSVSEKLFF. The CDR3 DNA is TGTGCCTGGAGTGTGTCGGAAAAACTGTTTTTT.

The chain is built from TRBV19 and TRBJ2-7; 11 bases align to TRBD2. The CDR3 length is 15 residues. V trimming: 5 bases; J trimming: 3 bases; junction bases outside the gene matches: 6. Germline-derived CDR1 and CDR2 are LNHDA and SQIVND (reference sequence). CDR3 protein: CASSPRLAGHYEQYF. In nucleotides, the CDR3 is TGTGCCAGTAGTCCAAGACTAGCGGGGCACTACGAGCAGTACTTC.